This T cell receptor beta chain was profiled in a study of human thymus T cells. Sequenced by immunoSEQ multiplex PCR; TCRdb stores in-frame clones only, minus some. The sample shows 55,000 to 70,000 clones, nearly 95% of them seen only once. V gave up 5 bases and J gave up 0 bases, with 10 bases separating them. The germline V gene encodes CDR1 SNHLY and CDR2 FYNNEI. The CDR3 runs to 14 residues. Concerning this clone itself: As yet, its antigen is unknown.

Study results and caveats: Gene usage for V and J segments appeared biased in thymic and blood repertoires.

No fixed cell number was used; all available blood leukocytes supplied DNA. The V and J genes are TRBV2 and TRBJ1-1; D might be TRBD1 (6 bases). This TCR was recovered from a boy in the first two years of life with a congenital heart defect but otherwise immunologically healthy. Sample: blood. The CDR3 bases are TGTGCCAGCAGTTACAGGACAGTGAACACTGAAGCTTTCTTT. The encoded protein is CASSYRTVNTEAFF.